These T cell receptor beta chains were read from a single sample in a study of a mutant IDH1 vaccine in newly diagnosed glioma. No antigen is known for these receptors. The protocol was immunoSEQ multiplex PCR, while the TCRdb copy is restricted to in-frame clones and leaves out a portion. The table shows about 23,000 clones, with about 80% occurring only once. Source: PBMCs, taken from a glioma patient whose treatment included an IDH1 peptide vaccine. Receptors were obtained from a man between 35 and 55 years old with glioma. The CDR3 runs from the conserved cysteine through the conserved F or W. Fields, in order: CDR3 protein, J gene, V gene, D gene. The D gene is left open where the match is weak.

CDR3 protein: CASSESMAQGLGGYTF
J gene: TRBJ1-2
V gene: TRBV10-1
D gene: TRBD1

CDR3 protein: CASSSGQGVYGYTF
J gene: TRBJ1-2
V gene: TRBV5-6
D gene: TRBD1

CDR3 protein: CASSLGAGGNQPQHF
J gene: TRBJ1-5
V gene: TRBV7-2
D gene: .

CDR3 protein: CASSESAGGMDTQYF
J gene: TRBJ2-3
V gene: TRBV6-4
D gene: TRBD2

CDR3 protein: CAWRRDRAMNYGYTF
J gene: TRBJ1-2
V gene: TRBV30
D gene: TRBD1

CDR3 protein: CASSSLGTNTEAFF
J gene: TRBJ1-1
V gene: TRBV19
D gene: .

CDR3 protein: CASSLAGGSNQPQHF
J gene: TRBJ1-5
V gene: TRBV11-1
D gene: .

CDR3 protein: CASSRGLAGELETQYF
J gene: TRBJ2-5
V gene: TRBV11-3
D gene: TRBD2

CDR3 protein: CASAMGGYLYGYTF
J gene: TRBJ1-2
V gene: TRBV19
D gene: .

CDR3 protein: CASSPGEDTGELFF
J gene: TRBJ2-2
V gene: TRBV18
D gene: .

CDR3 protein: CASSLGDPNQPQHF
J gene: TRBJ1-5
V gene: TRBV5-1
D gene: .

CDR3 protein: CASSPRDRSLYGYTF
J gene: TRBJ1-2
V gene: TRBV11-2
D gene: TRBD1